The T cell receptor beta chain described here comes from a study of post-analysis software for immune sequencing data. Looking at the study overall: The disease courses covered relapsing-remitting, secondary progressive and progressive-relapsing multiple sclerosis.

Study-level results: Patients showed TRBV5-6, TRBV5-1 and TRBV20-1 among four to six TRBV segments more frequent than in controls. Multiple sclerosis was associated with a significant reduction in normalized Chao1 diversity relative to controls. By F measure, samples from a shared preparation batch strongly co-clustered.

Sequencing libraries made from TCR beta cDNA carried unique molecular identifiers. Input of about 0.95 to 11 million T cells yielded hundreds of thousands of cDNA molecules. A single record per CDR3 protein comes from TCRdb applying MiXCR to the PCR reads. Seen here are over 150,000 distinct CDR3 sequences, 30% observed once, and the top ten hold about 1.6%. This clonotype was counted between two and nine times. Its antigen is not known. Trimming took 0 bases from V and 8 from J, leaving 15 bases between them. The CDR3 covers 15 residues. Germline CDR1 reads SGDLS; CDR2 reads YYNGEE. The source of this sequence is a girl aged 5 to 17 with multiple sclerosis. This chain uses TRBV9 with TRBJ2-1, with D uncertain. The specimen was blood. The CDR3, as DNA: TGTGCCAGCAGCGTAGTGACCACCATCGGCCATGAGCAGTTCTTC. It is translated as CASSVVTTIGHEQFF. Combining the CDR3 with reference TRBV9 and TRBJ2-1 gives the whole variable domain DSGVTQTPKHLITATGQRVTLRCSPRSGDLSVYWYQQSLDQGLQFLIQYYNGEERAKGNILERFSAQQFPDLHSELNLSSLELGDSALYFCASSVVTTIGHEQFFGPGTRLTVL.